This T cell receptor beta chain is drawn from a study of regulatory T cells in long-lasting Graves disease. General study findings and limits: Persistent cases favored TRBV28, TRBJ1-2 and TRBJ2-5.

Per the germline V gene, CDR1 is MNHNS and CDR2 is SASEGT. With 7 bases removed from V and 3 bases from J, the gap between germline ends came to 11 bases. The CDR3 extends over 13 amino acids. Building the TCR beta libraries relied on iRepertoire HTBI primers, and CDR3 regions underwent Arm-PCR. TCRdb called the multiplex PCR reads again in MiXCR, with one record for every CDR3 protein. The sample lists around 400,000 distinct CDR3 sequences, less than 20% occurring once. This clonotype has only a few counts. Its antigen is unknown. The time point: newly diagnosed GD, antithyroid drugs for less than 3 months. From RNA extracted from PBMCs, the TCR library was made.

The sequence was collected from a female donor with Graves disease. This chain uses TRBV6-1 with TRBJ2-3; D gene unclear. Here the sequenced sample was peripheral blood mononuclear cells (PBMCs), taken at new diagnosis, from a patient treated with antithyroid drugs. The CDR3 loop reads CASIRVGTDTQYF. CDR3 DNA: TGTGCCAGCATCCGGGTGGGGACAGATACGCAGTATTTT.